This TCR beta chain was recovered during a study of shared clonotypes between healthy human individuals. About the study: The study used three CD4 naive, three CD4 memory, two CD8 naive and one CD8 memory plate per donor.

Study-wide results and caveats: The authors expected sequencing depth to affect clonotype sharing among donors. The small donor group covered limited genetic and exposure diversity.

Per the authors' pipeline: Junction-only sequences without quality scores came from ImmunoSEQ, so filtering differed. Sequenced by immunoSEQ multiplex PCR; TCRdb stores in-frame clones only, minus some. V and J calls and clone size are those listed in that table; D and trimming were worked out from the DNA. The profile covers 1,400,000 or so clones, with 98% to 99% appearing a single time and about 0.4% taken by the ten largest. In regard to this clone: What it binds is not known. In the same sample, other DNA sequences code for this CDR3.

Material: naive CD4+ T cells sorted from blood. The subset: CD45RA+ positively selected. This clonotype originated in a man under 40 in good health.

CDR3 in DNA: TGTGCCAGCTCACCGGGGTCTGGCACAGATACGCAGTATTTT. It is translated as CASSPGSGTDTQYF. This rearrangement joins TRBV18 to TRBJ2-3; D gene ambiguous. Deletions cut 3 bases from V and 1 base from J, with 8 bases between. The CDR3 runs 14 residues. Germline V gives CDR1 KGHSH, CDR2 LQKENI.